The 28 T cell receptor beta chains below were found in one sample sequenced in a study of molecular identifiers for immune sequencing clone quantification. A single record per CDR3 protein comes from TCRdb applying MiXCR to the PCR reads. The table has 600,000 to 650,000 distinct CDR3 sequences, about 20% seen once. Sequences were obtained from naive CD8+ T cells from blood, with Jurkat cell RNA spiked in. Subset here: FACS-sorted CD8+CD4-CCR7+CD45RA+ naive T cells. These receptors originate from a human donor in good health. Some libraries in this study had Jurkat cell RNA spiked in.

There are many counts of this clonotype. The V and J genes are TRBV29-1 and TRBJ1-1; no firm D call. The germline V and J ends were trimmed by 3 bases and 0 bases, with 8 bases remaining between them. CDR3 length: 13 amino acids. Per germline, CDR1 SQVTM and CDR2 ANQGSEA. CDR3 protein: CSVDLHVNTEAFF. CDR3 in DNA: TGCAGCGTTGACTTACATGTGAACACTGAAGCTTTCTTT.

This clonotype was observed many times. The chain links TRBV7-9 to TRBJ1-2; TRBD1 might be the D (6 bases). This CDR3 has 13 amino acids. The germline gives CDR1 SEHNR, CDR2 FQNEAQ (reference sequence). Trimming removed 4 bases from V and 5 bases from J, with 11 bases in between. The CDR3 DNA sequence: TGTGCCAGCAGCTCGACAGGTGGATATGGCTACACCTTC. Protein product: CASSSTGGYGYTF.

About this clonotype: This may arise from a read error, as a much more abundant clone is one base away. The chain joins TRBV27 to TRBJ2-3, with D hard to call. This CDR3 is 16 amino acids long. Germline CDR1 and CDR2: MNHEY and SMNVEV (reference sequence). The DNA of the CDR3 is TGTGCCAGCAGGTTATTACAGCGATACAGCACAGATACGCAGTATTTT. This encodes CASRLLQRYSTDTQYF.

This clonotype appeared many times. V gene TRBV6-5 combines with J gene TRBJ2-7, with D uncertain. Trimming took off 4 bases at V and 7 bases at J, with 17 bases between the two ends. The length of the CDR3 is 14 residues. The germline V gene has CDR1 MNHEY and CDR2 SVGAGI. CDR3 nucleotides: TGTGCCAGCAGTTCCCTAGGAGAATTGTGGGAGCAGTACTTC. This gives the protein CASSSLGELWEQYF.

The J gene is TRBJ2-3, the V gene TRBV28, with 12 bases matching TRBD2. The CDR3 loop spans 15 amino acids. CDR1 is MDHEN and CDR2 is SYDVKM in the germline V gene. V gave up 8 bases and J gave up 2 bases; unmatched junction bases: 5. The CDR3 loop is CASDPSGRATDTQYF. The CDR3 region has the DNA TGTGCCAGCGATCCTAGCGGGAGGGCCACAGATACGCAGTATTTT.

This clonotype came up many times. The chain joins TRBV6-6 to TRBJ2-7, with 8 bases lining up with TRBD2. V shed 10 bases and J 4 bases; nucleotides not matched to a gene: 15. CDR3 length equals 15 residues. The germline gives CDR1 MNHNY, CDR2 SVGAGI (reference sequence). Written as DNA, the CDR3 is TGTGCCACCACCCCTGTTGCGGGAGGCGGGTACGAGCAGTACTTC. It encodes CATTPVAGGGYEQYF.

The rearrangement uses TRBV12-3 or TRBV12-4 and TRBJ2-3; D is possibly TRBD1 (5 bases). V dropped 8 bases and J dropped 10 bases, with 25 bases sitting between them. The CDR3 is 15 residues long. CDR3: CASRIGQGQPLPQYF. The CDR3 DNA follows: TGTGCCAGCCGAATTGGTCAGGGCCAGCCCCTACCGCAGTATTTT.

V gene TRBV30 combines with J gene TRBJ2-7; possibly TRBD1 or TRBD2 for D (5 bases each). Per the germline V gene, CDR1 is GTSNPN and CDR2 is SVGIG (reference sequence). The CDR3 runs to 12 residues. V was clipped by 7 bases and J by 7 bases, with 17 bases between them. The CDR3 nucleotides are TGTGCCTCCGGGACGTCCGGGTGGGAGCAGTACTTC. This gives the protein CASGTSGWEQYF.

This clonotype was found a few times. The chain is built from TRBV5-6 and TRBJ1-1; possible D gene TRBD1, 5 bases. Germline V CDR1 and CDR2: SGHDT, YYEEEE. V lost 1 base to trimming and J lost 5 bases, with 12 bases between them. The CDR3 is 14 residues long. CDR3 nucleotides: TGTGCCAGCAGCTTGCGGGGCATGGGGACTGAAGCTTTCTTT. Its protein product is CASSLRGMGTEAFF.

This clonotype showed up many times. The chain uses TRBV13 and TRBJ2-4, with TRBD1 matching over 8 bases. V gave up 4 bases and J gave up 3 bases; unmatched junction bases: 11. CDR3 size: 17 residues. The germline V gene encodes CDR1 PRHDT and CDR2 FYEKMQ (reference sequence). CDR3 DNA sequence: TGTGCCAGCAGCTCCCGACAGGGGTTGGGGTACAAAAACATTCAGTACTTC. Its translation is CASSSRQGLGYKNIQYF.

CDR3 loop: CASREGSTGELFF. The CDR3 region has the DNA TGTGCCAGTAGAGAGGGTTCAACCGGGGAGCTGTTTTTT. J is TRBJ2-2 and V is TRBV19; D might be TRBD2 (5 bases). The CDR3 covers 13 residues. Germline V gene data show CDR1 as LNHDA and CDR2 as SQIVND (reference sequence). The V gene lost 6 bases and the J gene lost 5 bases, with 10 bases spanning the gap.

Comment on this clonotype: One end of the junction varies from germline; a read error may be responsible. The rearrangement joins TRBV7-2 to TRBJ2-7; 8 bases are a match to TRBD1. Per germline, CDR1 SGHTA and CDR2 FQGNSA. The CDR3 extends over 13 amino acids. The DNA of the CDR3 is TGTGCCAGCAGCACAGGGGGGTCCTACGAGCAGTGCTTC. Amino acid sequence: CASSTGGSYEQCF.

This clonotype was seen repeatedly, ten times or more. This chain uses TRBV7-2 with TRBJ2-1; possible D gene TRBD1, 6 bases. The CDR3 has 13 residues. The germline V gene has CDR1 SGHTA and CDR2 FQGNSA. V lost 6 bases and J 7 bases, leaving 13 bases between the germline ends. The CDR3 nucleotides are TGTGCCAGCAGGCCCGGAACAGGGAATGAGCAGTTCTTC. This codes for CASRPGTGNEQFF.

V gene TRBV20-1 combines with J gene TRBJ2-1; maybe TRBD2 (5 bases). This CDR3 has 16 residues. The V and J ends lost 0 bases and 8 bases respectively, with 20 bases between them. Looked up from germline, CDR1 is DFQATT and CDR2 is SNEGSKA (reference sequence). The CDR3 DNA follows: TGCAGTGCTAGAGATTTTCGTCGGGGTAGTCTCCATGAGCAGTTCTTC. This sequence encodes CSARDFRRGSLHEQFF.

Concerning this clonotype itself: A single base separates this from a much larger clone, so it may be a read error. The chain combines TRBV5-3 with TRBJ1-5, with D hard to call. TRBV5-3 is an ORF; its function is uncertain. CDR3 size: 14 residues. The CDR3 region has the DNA TGTGCCAGCAGCTTGTGGGCAGAAAGTCGGCCCCAGCATTTT. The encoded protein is CASSLWAESRPQHF.

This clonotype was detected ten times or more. CDR3 nucleotides: TGTGCCAGCAGTTACGACTCAGCTAGGGGGTTTTACGAGCAGTACTTC. Its translation is CASSYDSARGFYEQYF. The chain employs TRBV6-5 and TRBJ2-7; D might be TRBD1 (6 bases). Trimming shortened V by 2 bases and J by 4 bases, and 18 bases separated the two germline ends. Germline CDR1 reads MNHEY; CDR2 reads SVGAGI. The CDR3 totals 16 residues.

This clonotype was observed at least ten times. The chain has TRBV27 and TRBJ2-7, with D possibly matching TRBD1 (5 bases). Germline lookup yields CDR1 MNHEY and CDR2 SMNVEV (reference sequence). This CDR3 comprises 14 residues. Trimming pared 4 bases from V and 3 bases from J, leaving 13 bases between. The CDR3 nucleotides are TGTGCCAGCAGTTACCAACAGGCCCACTACGAGCAGTACTTC. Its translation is CASSYQQAHYEQYF.

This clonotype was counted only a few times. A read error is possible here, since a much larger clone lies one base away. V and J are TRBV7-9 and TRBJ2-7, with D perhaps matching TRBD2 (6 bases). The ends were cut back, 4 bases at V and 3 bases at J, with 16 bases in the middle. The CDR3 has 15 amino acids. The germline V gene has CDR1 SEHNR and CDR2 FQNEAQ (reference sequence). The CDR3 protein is CASSSTGDSFYEQYF. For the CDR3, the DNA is TGTGCCAGCAGCTCGACGGGGGATAGCTTCTACGAGCAGTACTTC.

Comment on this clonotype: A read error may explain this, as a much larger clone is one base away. CDR3: CASSPGDGLLTYGQYF. In DNA form, the CDR3 reads TGTGCCAGCAGCCCGGGTGACGGCCTGTTGACCTACGGGCAGTACTTC. The J gene is TRBJ2-7, the V gene TRBV27; D not certain. The CDR3 contains 16 residues. Looked up from germline, CDR1 is MNHEY and CDR2 is SMNVEV (reference sequence).

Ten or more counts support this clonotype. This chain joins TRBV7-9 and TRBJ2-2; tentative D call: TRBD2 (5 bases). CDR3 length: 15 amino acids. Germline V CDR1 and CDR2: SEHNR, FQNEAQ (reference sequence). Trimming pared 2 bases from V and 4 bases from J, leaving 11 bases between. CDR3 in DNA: TGTGCCAGCAGCTTATCGCGGGTCGTCACCGGGGAGCTGTTTTTT. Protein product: CASSLSRVVTGELFF.

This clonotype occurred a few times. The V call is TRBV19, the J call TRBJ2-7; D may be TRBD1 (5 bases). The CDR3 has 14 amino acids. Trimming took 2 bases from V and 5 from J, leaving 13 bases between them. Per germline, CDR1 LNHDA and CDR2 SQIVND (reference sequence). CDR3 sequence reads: CASSIQGSSNEQYF. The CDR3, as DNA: TGTGCCAGTAGTATACAGGGATCGTCCAACGAGCAGTACTTC.

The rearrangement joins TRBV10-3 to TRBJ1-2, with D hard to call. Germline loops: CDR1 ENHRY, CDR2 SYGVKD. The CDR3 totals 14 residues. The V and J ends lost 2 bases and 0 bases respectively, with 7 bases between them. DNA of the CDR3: TGTGCCATCAGTGAGGCGGGAGCTAACTATGGCTACACCTTC. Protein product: CAISEAGANYGYTF.

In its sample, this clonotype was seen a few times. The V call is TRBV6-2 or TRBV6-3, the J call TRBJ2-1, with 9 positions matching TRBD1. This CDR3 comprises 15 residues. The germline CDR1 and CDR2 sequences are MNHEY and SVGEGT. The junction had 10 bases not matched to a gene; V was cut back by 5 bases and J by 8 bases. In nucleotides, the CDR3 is TGTGCCAGCAGTCAAGGGACAGGGACGTTAGATGAGCAGTTCTTC. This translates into CASSQGTGTLDEQFF.

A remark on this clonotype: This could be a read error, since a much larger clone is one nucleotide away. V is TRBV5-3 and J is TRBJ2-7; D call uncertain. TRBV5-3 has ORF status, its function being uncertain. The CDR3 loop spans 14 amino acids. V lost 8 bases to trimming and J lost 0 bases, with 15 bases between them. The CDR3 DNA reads TGTGCCAGCAGTGACGGACGGTACTCCTACGAGCAGTACTTC. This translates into CASSDGRYSYEQYF.

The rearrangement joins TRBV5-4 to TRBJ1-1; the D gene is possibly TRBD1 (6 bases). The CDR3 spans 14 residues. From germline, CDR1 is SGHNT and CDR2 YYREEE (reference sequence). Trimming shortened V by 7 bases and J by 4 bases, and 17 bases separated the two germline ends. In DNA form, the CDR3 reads TGTGCCAGCGGCTCTATTCTGGGGGCCACTGAAGCTTTCTTT. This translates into CASGSILGATEAFF.

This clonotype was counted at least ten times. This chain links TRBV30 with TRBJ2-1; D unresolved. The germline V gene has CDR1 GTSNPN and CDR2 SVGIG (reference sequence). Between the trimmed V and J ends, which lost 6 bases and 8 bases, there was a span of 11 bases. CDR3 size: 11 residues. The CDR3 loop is CACQPLDEQFF. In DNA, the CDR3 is TGTGCCTGCCAGCCCTTGGATGAGCAGTTCTTC.

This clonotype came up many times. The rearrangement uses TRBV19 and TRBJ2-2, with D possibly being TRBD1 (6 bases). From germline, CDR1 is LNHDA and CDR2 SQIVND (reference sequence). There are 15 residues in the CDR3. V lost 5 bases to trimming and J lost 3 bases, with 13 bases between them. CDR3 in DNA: TGTGCCAGTAGTCTACAGGGAATTCACACCGGGGAGCTGTTTTTT. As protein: CASSLQGIHTGELFF.

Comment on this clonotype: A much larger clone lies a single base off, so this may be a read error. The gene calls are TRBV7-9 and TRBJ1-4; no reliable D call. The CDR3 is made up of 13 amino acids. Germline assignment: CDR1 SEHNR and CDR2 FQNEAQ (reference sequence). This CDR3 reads CASGLGPWEKLFF. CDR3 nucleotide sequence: TGTGCCAGCGGCTTAGGACCCTGGGAAAAACTGTTTTTT.